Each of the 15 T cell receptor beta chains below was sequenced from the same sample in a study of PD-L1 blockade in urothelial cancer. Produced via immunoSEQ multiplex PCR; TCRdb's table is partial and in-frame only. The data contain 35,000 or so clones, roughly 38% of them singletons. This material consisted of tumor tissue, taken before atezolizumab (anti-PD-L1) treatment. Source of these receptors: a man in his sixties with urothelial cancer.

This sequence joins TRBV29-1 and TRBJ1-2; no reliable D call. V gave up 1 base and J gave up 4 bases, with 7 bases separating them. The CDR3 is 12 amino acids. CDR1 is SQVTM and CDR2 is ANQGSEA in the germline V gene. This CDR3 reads CSVEVAVYGYTF. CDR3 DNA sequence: TGCAGCGTTGAAGTGGCAGTCTATGGCTACACCTTC.

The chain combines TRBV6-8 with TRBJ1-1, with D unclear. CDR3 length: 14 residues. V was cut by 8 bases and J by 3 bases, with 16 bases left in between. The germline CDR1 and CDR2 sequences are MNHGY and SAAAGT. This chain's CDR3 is CASGRPLSDTEAFF. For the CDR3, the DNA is TGTGCCAGCGGTAGACCACTAAGCGACACTGAAGCTTTCTTT.

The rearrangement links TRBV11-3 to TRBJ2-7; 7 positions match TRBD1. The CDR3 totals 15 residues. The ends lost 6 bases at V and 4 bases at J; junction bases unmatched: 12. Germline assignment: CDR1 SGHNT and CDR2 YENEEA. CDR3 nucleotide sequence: TGTGCCAGCAGTTTATTGCCAGACAGGGAATACGAGCAGTACTTC. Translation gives CASSLLPDREYEQYF.

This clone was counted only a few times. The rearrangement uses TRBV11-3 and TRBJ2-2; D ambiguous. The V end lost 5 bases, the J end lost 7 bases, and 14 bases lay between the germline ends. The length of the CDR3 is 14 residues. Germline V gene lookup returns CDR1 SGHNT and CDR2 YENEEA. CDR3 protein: CASSMALSIGELFF. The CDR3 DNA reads TGTGCCAGCAGCATGGCCCTCTCGATCGGGGAGCTGTTTTTT.

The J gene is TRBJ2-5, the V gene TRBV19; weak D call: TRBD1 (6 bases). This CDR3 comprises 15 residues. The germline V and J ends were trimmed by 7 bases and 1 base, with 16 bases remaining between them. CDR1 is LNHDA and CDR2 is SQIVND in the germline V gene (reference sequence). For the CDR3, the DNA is TGTGCCAGTACTCGCGGACAGCCCGGCCAAGAGACCCAGTACTTC. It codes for CASTRGQPGQETQYF. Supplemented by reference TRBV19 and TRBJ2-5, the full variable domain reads DGGITQSPKYLFRKEGQNVTLSCEQNLNHDAMYWYRQDPGQGLRLIYYSQIVNDFQKGDIAEGYSVSREKKESFPLTVTSAQKNPTAFYLCASTRGQPGQETQYFGPGTRLLVL.

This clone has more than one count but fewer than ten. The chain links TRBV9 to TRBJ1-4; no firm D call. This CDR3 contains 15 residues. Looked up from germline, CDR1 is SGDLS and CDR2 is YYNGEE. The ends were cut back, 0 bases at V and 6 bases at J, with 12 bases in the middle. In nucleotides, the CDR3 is TGTGCCAGCAGCGTAGGTGCAGAGCGGTATGAAAAACTGTTTTTT. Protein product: CASSVGAERYEKLFF.

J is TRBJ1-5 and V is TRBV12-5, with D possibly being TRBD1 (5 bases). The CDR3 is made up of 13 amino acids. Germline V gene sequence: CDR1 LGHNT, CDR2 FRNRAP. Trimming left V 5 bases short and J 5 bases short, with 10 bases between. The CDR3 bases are TGTGCTAGTGGTCTAGGAGGGGATCAGCCCCAGCATTTT. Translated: CASGLGGDQPQHF.

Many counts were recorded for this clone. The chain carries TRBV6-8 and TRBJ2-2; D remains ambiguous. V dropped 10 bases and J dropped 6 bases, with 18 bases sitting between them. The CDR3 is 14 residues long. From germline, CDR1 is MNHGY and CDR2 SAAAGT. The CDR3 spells CAIRSDLNSGELFF. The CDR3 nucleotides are TGTGCCATCAGATCGGACCTTAATTCCGGGGAGCTGTTTTTT.

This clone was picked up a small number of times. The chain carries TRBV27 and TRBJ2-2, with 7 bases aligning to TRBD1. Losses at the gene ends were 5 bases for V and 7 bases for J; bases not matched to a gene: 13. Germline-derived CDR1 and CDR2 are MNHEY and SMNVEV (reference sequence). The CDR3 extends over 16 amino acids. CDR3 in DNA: TGTGCCAGCAGTAACACAGGGGCCTACGGGGTCGGGGAGCTGTTTTTT. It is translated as CASSNTGAYGVGELFF.

CDR3 loop: CATSRGRLALNYNEQFF. The CDR3 DNA follows: TGTGCCACCAGCAGAGGTAGACTAGCGCTAAACTACAATGAGCAGTTCTTC. The chain links TRBV15 to TRBJ2-1; 8 nucleotides match TRBD2. This CDR3 has 17 amino acids. Germline CDR1 reads LNHNV; CDR2 reads YYDKDF (reference sequence). J gave up 3 bases and V 1 base, and 8 bases lay outside the gene matches.

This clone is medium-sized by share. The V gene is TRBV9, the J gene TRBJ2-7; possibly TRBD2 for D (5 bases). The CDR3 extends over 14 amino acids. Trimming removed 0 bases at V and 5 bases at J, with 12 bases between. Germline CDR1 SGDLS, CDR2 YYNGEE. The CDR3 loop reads CASSVEWVGDEQYF. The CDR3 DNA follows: TGTGCCAGCAGCGTAGAGTGGGTCGGGGACGAGCAGTACTTC.

CDR3: CASSLDGQGNSPLHF. The CDR3 DNA reads as TGCGCCAGCAGCTTGGATGGACAGGGCAATTCACCCCTCCACTTT. The chain uses TRBV5-1 and TRBJ1-6; 8 nucleotides line up with TRBD1. The CDR3 length is 15 residues. Per the germline V gene, CDR1 is SGHRS and CDR2 is YFSETQ. V dropped 0 bases and J dropped 7; count of bases not matched to a gene: 3.

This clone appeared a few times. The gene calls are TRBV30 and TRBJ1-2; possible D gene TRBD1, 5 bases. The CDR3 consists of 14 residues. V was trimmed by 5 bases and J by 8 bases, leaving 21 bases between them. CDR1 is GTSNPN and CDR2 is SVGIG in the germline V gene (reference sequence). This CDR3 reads CAWGSGPGGTGYTF. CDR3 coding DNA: TGTGCCTGGGGGTCCGGCCCGGGGGGGACGGGCTACACCTTC. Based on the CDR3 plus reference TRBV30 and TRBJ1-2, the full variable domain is SQTIHQWPATLVQPVGSPLSLECTVEGTSNPNLYWYRQAAGRGLQLLFYSVGIGQISSEVPQNLSASRPQDRQFILSSKKLLLSDSGFYLCAWGSGPGGTGYTFGSGTRLTVV.

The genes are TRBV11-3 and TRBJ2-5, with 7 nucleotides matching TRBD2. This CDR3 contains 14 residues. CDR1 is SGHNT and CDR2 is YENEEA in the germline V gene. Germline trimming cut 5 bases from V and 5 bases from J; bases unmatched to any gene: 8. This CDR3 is CASSGGEGPETQYF. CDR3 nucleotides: TGTGCCAGCAGCGGGGGGGAGGGCCCGGAGACCCAGTACTTC.

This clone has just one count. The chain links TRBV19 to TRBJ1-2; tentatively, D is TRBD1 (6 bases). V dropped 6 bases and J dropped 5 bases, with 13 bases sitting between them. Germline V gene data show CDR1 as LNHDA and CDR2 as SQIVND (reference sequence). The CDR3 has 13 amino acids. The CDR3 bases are TGTGCCAGTAGCTCCGGGACAAAATATGGCTACACCTTC. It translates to CASSSGTKYGYTF. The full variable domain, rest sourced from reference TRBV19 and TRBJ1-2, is DGGITQSPKYLFRKEGQNVTLSCEQNLNHDAMYWYRQDPGQGLRLIYYSQIVNDFQKGDIAEGYSVSREKKESFPLTVTSAQKNPTAFYLCASSSGTKYGYTFGSGTRLTVV.